One TCR beta chain is described in this entry. This sample is drawn from a study of blood T cell repertoires in COVID-19. Study context: Acute and convalescent COVID-19 specimens originated in the United States, Italy and Spain. In each case, the material was cDNA or gDNA derived from T cells, B-cell-depleted T cells, or PBMCs.

Clones were sequenced by immunoSEQ multiplex PCR, and TCRdb holds only the in-frame ones, with some missing. There are approximately 200,000 clones in the sample; 94% occur only once, and roughly 0.76% lies in the top ten. V shed 4 bases, J shed 5 bases, and the junction held 7 bases outside the gene matches. The CDR3 totals 15 residues. CDR1 and CDR2 from the germline V gene are SGDLS and YYNGEE. Seattle patient enrollment occurred during active infection, with longitudinal follow-up thereafter. Sequenced sample: peripheral blood. The TCR originated in a man between 25 and 39 years old with COVID-19, enrolled during active disease. The rearrangement uses TRBV9 and TRBJ2-2, with 8 nucleotides matching TRBD1. The CDR3 spells CASSPRTGKTGELFF. The CDR3 coding sequence is TGTGCCAGCAGCCCCCGGACAGGGAAGACCGGGGAGCTGTTTTTT.